This TCR beta chain came from a study of T cell responses to AZD1222 COVID-19 vaccine. Study summary: Analysis merged second doses at about 4 or about 12 weeks. General study points: Sampling captured repertoires only after the peak T cell response.

Assay used: immunoSEQ multiplex PCR; TCRdb lists only in-frame clones, some missing. The sample has 150,000 to 160,000 clones; about nine tenths are singletons. A remark on this clone: Its target is unknown.

CDR3 size: 17 residues. Trimming pared 0 bases from V and 0 bases from J, leaving 10 bases between. CDR1 is SGHRS, CDR2 YFSETQ, per germline. This chain links TRBV5-1 with TRBJ1-6; a possible D gene is TRBD1 (5 bases). The receptor was derived from an adult in good health. Material: peripheral blood, obtained on day 0 of AZD1222 vaccination. The CDR3 DNA follows: TGCGCCAGCAGCTTGGGGGACCCGAACTCCTATAATTCACCCCTCCACTTT. Protein sequence: CASSLGDPNSYNSPLHF. Looking up the rest from reference TRBV5-1 and TRBJ1-6 gives the full variable domain: KAGVTQTPRYLIKTRGQQVTLSCSPISGHRSVSWYQQTPGQGLQFLFEYFSETQRNKGNFPGRFSGRQFSNSRSEMNVSTLELGDSALYLCASSLGDPNSYNSPLHFGNGTRLTVT.